The clone carrying this T cell receptor beta chain was seen more than once but under ten times. Its antigen is currently unknown. The germline V gene has CDR1 MNHNY and CDR2 SVGAGI (reference sequence). Trimming stripped 6 bases from V and 2 bases from J, with 17 bases between. This CDR3 spans 16 amino acids. PCR used 60 Vbeta primers and 13 Jbeta primers. Only in-frame clones appear in the TCRdb table, and some are missing; sequencing was by immunoSEQ multiplex PCR. The table shows 100,000 to 150,000 clones, with around 77% occurring only once. The sample originates from a study of cytomegalovirus exposure and HLA in healthy donors. Study-wide findings and caveats: Some public TCRs appeared in many individuals, while most sequences were rare. Among immune exposure information, only CMV serostatus was available. In a later analysis, a missense DCLRE1C variant was linked to TCR beta V- and J-gene trimming.

No record exists of this donor's CMV serostatus. The sample taken for sequencing was PBMCs. This chain links TRBV6-6 with TRBJ1-3; maybe TRBD1 (5 bases). The clonotype comes from a human donor in good health. CDR3 in DNA: TGTGCCAGCAGCCCCTCGGCAGGGATGACTGGAAACACCATATATTTT. It codes for CASSPSAGMTGNTIYF.